This T cell receptor beta chain was documented in a study of blood T cell repertoires in COVID-19. Study at large: Material from acute and convalescent COVID-19 was sourced from the United States, Italy and Spain.

V was cut by 5 bases and J by 0 bases, with 14 bases left in between. This CDR3 comprises 16 residues. CDR1 and CDR2 (germline): SGHNT, YENEEA. In the original processing: Quantification of nucleated cells was approximated via reference gene primer amplification. Sequencing was performed with immunoSEQ multiplex PCR; in TCRdb, only in-frame clones are kept and a portion is missing. The DNA gave D and trimming, while V, J and clone size come from that table. This table holds some 220,000 clones, around 82% found once. The chain combines TRBV11-3 with TRBJ1-3; maybe TRBD1 (5 bases). Sequencing used peripheral blood. This receptor was taken from a woman in her 70s with acute or convalescent COVID-19. This CDR3 reads CASSRGGTDSGNTIYF. The DNA of the CDR3 is TGTGCCAGCAGCCGAGGAGGGACGGACTCTGGAAACACCATATATTTT.